This is a list of T cell receptor beta chains from one sample in a study of T cell changes during pregnancy in multiple sclerosis. TCRdb's copy holds only in-frame clones and misses some; the assay was immunoSEQ multiplex PCR. This sample yields about 50,000 clones, of which 94% are seen a single time; roughly 0.32% belongs to the top ten. This specimen consisted of CD4+ T cells from peripheral blood mononuclear cells, obtained in the third trimester of pregnancy. These TCRs come from a female donor with multiple sclerosis, enrolled in a pregnancy study. Each CDR3 is given with its conserved first and last residue. Fields, in order: D gene, CDR3 length, V gene, J gene, clone size, CDR3 protein, CDR3 DNA. A D gene is named only where the DNA matches it firmly. Clone size is not always given. Where it is, it says once, few, many or a class for expanded clones.

>-|17|TRBV9|TRBJ2-1|-
CASSVEWSGSSYNEQFF
TGTGCCAGCAGCGTAGAATGGAGCGGTAGCTCCTACAATGAGCAGTTCTTC
>TRBD1|15|TRBV9|TRBJ2-7|-
CASSVGGQGVYEQYF
TGTGCCAGCAGCGTAGGGGGACAGGGGGTGTACGAGCAGTACTTC
>-|17|TRBV4-1|TRBJ2-5|-
CASSRYKSGTLQETQYF
TGCGCCAGCAGCCGCTACAAATCCGGGACACTTCAAGAGACCCAGTACTTC
>-|15|TRBV4-3|TRBJ2-2|-
CASSQGPGSGGELFF
TGCGCCAGCAGCCAAGGGCCGGGAAGTGGCGGGGAGCTGTTTTTT
>-|16|TRBV2|TRBJ1-4|-
CASSETGISTNEKLFF
TGTGCCAGCAGTGAAACGGGGATTTCAACTAATGAAAAACTGTTTTTT
>TRBD1|17|TRBV29-1|TRBJ2-5|-
CSVEKSGTGGLGETQYF
TGCAGCGTTGAGAAGTCGGGTACAGGGGGTTTGGGGGAGACCCAGTACTTC
>-|15|TRBV14|TRBJ1-4|once
CASSRWTQRGEKLFF
TGTGCCAGCAGCCGATGGACCCAAAGGGGGGAAAAACTGTTTTTT
>-|15|TRBV6-6|TRBJ1-2|-
CASSKQLPTNYGYTF
TGTGCCAGCAGCAAACAACTACCAACTAACTATGGCTACACCTTC
>-|15|TRBV29-1|TRBJ1-2|-
CSVEDGVGGGRGYTF
TGCAGCGTTGAAGATGGGGTCGGGGGGGGTAGAGGCTACACCTTC
>-|15|TRBV19|TRBJ2-4|-
CASSINRAAKNIQYF
TGTGCCAGTAGTATAAACAGGGCGGCCAAAAACATTCAGTACTTC
>-|15|TRBV7-2|TRBJ1-1|-
CASRYTGTTNTEAFF
TGTGCCAGCAGATACACCGGGACAACGAACACTGAAGCTTTCTTT
>TRBD2|16|TRBV4-1|TRBJ2-2|-
CASSQDREGRTGELFF
TGCGCCAGCAGCCAAGATAGGGAGGGTCGGACCGGGGAGCTGTTTTTT
>TRBD1|15|TRBV14|TRBJ1-2|-
CASSQSGQASYGYTF
TGTGCCAGCAGCCAATCGGGACAGGCCTCCTATGGCTACACCTTC
>-|15|TRBV28|TRBJ2-7|once
CASSSLGSGSYEQYF
TGTGCCAGCAGTTCCTTAGGCAGCGGCTCCTACGAGCAGTACTTC
>TRBD1|19|TRBV5-6|TRBJ1-5|-
CASSLGLTGGRNSNQPQHF
TGTGCCAGCAGCTTGGGGCTGACAGGGGGCCGGAATAGCAATCAGCCCCAGCATTTT
>-|16|TRBV10-3|TRBJ1-3|-
CAISENRAAGRNTIYF
TGTGCCATCAGTGAGAACCGGGCCGCAGGGAGAAACACCATATATTTT
>-|13|TRBV19|TRBJ1-1|-
CASSIAGQTEAFF
TGTGCCAGTAGTATAGCGGGACAAACTGAAGCTTTCTTT
>-|16|TRBV5-5|TRBJ1-3|-
CASSPGGLHSGNTIYF
TGTGCCAGCAGCCCTGGAGGTTTGCACAGTGGAAACACCATATATTTT
>-|15|TRBV7-2|TRBJ2-5|-
CASRSNGLSGETQYF
TGTGCCAGCAGATCCAACGGACTGAGCGGGGAGACCCAGTACTTC
>-|13|TRBV30|TRBJ2-3|-
CAWSVQGTDTQYF
TGTGCCTGGAGTGTCCAGGGCACAGATACGCAGTATTTT
>-|16|TRBV7-6|TRBJ2-5|once
CASSPTMSSRGGTQYF
TGTGCCAGCAGCCCCACTATGAGCTCGAGAGGGGGGACCCAGTACTTC
>-|14|TRBV7-9|TRBJ2-7|-
CASSHRQGGYEQYF
TGTGCCAGCAGCCACAGGCAAGGGGGTTACGAGCAGTACTTC
>-|20|TRBV4-1|TRBJ2-3|-
CASSLPAAESGFRLTDTQYF
TGCGCCAGCAGCCTTCCCGCCGCCGAATCAGGGTTCAGACTTACAGATACGCAGTATTTT
>-|15|TRBV7-2|TRBJ1-1|-
CASSPRVRLDTEAFF
TGTGCCAGCAGCCCCCGGGTGAGGCTTGACACTGAAGCTTTCTTT
>-|18|TRBV18|TRBJ2-2|-
CASSPPLGDGSSTGELFF
TGTGCCAGCTCACCACCTCTGGGAGACGGGAGTTCCACCGGGGAGCTGTTTTTT
>TRBD2|14|TRBV2|TRBJ2-2|-
CASRLAGITGELFF
TGTGCCAGCAGACTAGCGGGAATCACCGGGGAGCTGTTTTTT
>-|14|TRBV30|TRBJ1-5|-
CAWNGGGPDQPQHF
TGTGCCTGGAATGGCGGGGGTCCGGATCAGCCCCAGCATTTT
>TRBD1|17|TRBV19|TRBJ1-1|-
CASSPRDRGIFGTEAFF
TGTGCCAGTAGTCCCCGGGACAGGGGAATCTTCGGCACTGAAGCTTTCTTT
>-|13|TRBV30|TRBJ1-6|-
CAWSRQGNSPLHF
TGTGCCTGGAGTAGGCAGGGAAATTCACCCCTCCACTTT
>-|13|TRBV6-6|TRBJ2-5|-
CASSYARQETQYF
TGTGCCAGCAGTTACGCCCGTCAGGAGACCCAGTACTTC
>-|17|TRBV7-2|TRBJ1-3|-
CASSFRSVLKTGNTIYF
TGTGCCAGCAGCTTTAGGAGTGTATTAAAAACTGGAAACACCATATATTTT
>TRBD2|17|TRBV12-5|TRBJ2-1|-
CASGLQTLAGEDNEQFF
TGTGCTAGTGGTTTGCAGACTCTAGCGGGAGAGGACAATGAGCAGTTCTTC
>TRBD2|16|TRBV4-2|TRBJ2-3|once
CASSQGTSGHTDTQYF
TGTGCCAGCAGCCAAGGGACTAGCGGCCACACAGATACGCAGTATTTT
>TRBD1|18|TRBV15|TRBJ1-5|-
CATSRDSLGQGSNQPQHF
TGTGCCACCAGCAGGGACTCCCTGGGACAGGGAAGCAATCAGCCCCAGCATTTT
>-|15|TRBV5-1|TRBJ1-4|-
CASSLVGQRNEKLFF
TGCGCCAGCAGCTTGGTTGGACAGCGTAATGAAAAACTGTTTTTT
>TRBD1|13|TRBV29-1|TRBJ1-6|few
CSARQGHNSPLHF
TGCAGCGCGCGACAGGGACATAATTCACCCCTCCACTTT
>TRBD2|14|TRBV29-1|TRBJ2-5|-
CSARRLGGGETQYF
TGCAGCGCCCGACGCCTTGGGGGGGGAGAGACCCAGTACTTC
>TRBD2|16|TRBV19|TRBJ2-1|-
CASGTSGGASYNEQFF
TGTGCCAGTGGGACTAGCGGGGGGGCCTCCTACAATGAGCAGTTCTTC
>-|13|TRBV27|TRBJ2-2|once
CASRPTNTGELFF
TGTGCCTCGCGGCCAACGAACACCGGGGAGCTGTTTTTT
>-|15|TRBV11-3|TRBJ2-5|-
CASSLEGGMWETQYF
TGTGCCAGCAGCTTAGAGGGCGGGATGTGGGAGACCCAGTACTTC
>-|13|TRBV18|TRBJ2-7|once
CASSARMAYEQYF
TGTGCCAGCTCGGCCAGGATGGCCTACGAGCAGTACTTC
>-|16|TRBV9|TRBJ1-1|once
CASSVDSTPVNTEAFF
TGTGCCAGCAGCGTAGACAGTACACCGGTGAACACTGAAGCTTTCTTT
>-|14|TRBV9|TRBJ2-1|-
CASSVVGRRDEQFF
TGTGCCAGCAGCGTAGTGGGGAGACGGGATGAGCAGTTCTTC
>-|15|TRBV7-9|TRBJ2-5|-
CASSLLSGHQETQYF
TGTGCCAGCAGCTTGCTTTCAGGGCACCAAGAGACCCAGTACTTC
>TRBD1|15|TRBV6-5|TRBJ1-3|-
CASSKQGASGNTIYF
TGTGCCAGCAGCAAACAGGGGGCGAGTGGAAACACCATATATTTT
>TRBD2|15|TRBV28|TRBJ2-1|-
CASRSGTSGSNEQFF
TGTGCCAGCAGATCCGGGACTAGCGGGAGCAATGAGCAGTTCTTC
>TRBD2|15|TRBV6-6|TRBJ2-7|-
CASQHGAGGGYEQYF
TGTGCCAGCCAGCATGGGGCGGGCGGGGGGTACGAGCAGTACTTC
>-|11|TRBV18|TRBJ1-4|-
CASSEMEKLFF
TGTGCCAGCTCAGAGATGGAAAAACTGTTTTTT
>TRBD1|14|TRBV7-8|TRBJ2-7|-
CASGKIQGAEEQYF
TGTGCCAGCGGAAAAATCCAGGGGGCGGAGGAGCAGTACTTC
>-|14|TRBV7-2|TRBJ1-5|-
CASSLAGGDQPQHF
TGTGCCAGCAGCTTAGCAGGAGGGGATCAGCCCCAGCATTTT
>TRBD1|15|TRBV7-6|TRBJ2-2|-
CASSTGQGRTGELFF
TGTGCCAGCAGCACCGGACAGGGGAGGACCGGGGAGCTGTTTTTT
>-|14|TRBV15|TRBJ2-5|-
CATSRDPGQETQYF
TGTGCCACCAGCAGAGATCCCGGCCAAGAGACCCAGTACTTC
>TRBD1|15|TRBV5-8|TRBJ1-5|-
CASSSKDRANQPQHF
TGTGCCAGCAGCAGTAAGGACAGGGCCAATCAGCCCCAGCATTTT
>TRBD1|14|TRBV10-3|TRBJ1-1|-
CAIRRDRENTEAFF
TGTGCCATCAGACGGGACAGGGAAAATACTGAAGCTTTCTTT
>TRBD1|15|TRBV5-1|TRBJ2-7|-
CASSGRTGGGDEQYF
TGCGCCAGCAGCGGCCGGACAGGGGGTGGTGACGAGCAGTACTTC